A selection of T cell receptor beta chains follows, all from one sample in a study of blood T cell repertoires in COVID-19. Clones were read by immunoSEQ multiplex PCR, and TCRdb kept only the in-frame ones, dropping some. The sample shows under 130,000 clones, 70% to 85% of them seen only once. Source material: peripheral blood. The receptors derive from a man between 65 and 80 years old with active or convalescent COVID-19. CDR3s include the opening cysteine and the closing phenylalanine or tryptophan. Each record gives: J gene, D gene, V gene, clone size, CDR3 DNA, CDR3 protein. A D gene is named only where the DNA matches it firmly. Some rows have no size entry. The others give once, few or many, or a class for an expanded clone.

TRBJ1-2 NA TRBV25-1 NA TGTGCCAGCAGTGTTGCGGGTCAGTATGGCTACACCTTC CASSVAGQYGYTF
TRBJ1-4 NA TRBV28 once TGTGCCAGCAGACAGCTTAATGAAAAACTGTTTTTT CASRQLNEKLFF
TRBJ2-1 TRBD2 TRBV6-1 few TGTGCCAGCAGTGAGATGGGGGGGTTAATGAAGCAGTTCTTC CASSEMGGLMKQFF
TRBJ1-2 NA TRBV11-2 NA TGTGCCAGCAGCTTAGATGGGGGAACAGGGATCTATGGCTACACCTTC CASSLDGGTGIYGYTF
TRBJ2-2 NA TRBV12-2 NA TGTGCAAGTCGCTCGGGACAGGGGGTAGGCGGGGAGCTGTTTTTT CASRSGQGVGGELFF
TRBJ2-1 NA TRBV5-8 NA TGTGCCAGCAGCTTAGACACCTACTACAATGAGCAGTTCTTC CASSLDTYYNEQFF
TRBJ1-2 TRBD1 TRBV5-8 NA TGTGCCAGCAGCCTCCGGGACAGGGGAGGCTACACCTTC CASSLRDRGGYTF
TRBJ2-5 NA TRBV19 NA TGTGCCAGTAGTATGCAGGGAGAGCGGGTTTGGGAGACCCAGTACTTC CASSMQGERVWETQYF
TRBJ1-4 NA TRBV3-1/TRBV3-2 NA TGTGCCAGCAGCCAAGATGCGGGATGGAATGAAAAACTGTTTTTT CASSQDAGWNEKLFF
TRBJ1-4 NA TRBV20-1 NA TGCAGTGTCTTGAGAAATGAAAAACTGTTTTTT CSVLRNEKLFF
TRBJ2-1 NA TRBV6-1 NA TGTGCCAGCGAAGCCCTAGCTACGACCCCCAAGGAGCAGTTCTTC CASEALATTPKEQFF
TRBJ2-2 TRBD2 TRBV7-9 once TGTGCCAGCAGCTTTGGGACTAGCGGGAACACCGGGGAGCTGTTTTTT CASSFGTSGNTGELFF
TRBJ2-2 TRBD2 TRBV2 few TGTGCCAGCAGTAGCGGGAGGGTTCACGGGGAGCTGTTTTTT CASSSGRVHGELFF
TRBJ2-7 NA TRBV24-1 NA TGTGCCGCCAGTGATTTCCGGGGCGAGCAGTACTTC CAASDFRGEQYF
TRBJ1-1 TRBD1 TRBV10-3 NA TGTGCCATCAGTGAGATGGAAGGGGGCTCTGAAGCTTTCTTT CAISEMEGGSEAFF
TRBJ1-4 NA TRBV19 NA TGTGCCAGTAGTATTAAGGGGGTCAATGATGAAAAACTGTTTTTT CASSIKGVNDEKLFF
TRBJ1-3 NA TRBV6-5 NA TGTGCCAGCACTAGTCTAACACCTTCTGGAAACACCATATATTTT CASTSLTPSGNTIYF
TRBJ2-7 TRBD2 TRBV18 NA TGTGCCAGCTCACCGACTAGCGGGAGTTACGAGCAGTACTTC CASSPTSGSYEQYF
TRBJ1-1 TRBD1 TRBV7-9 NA TGTGCCAGCAGCCCGGGACAGGGCGGTGAAGCTTTCTTT CASSPGQGGEAFF
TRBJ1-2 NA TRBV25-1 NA TGTGCCAGCAGTGAATTTGGGGAGGCCTATGGCTACACCTTC CASSEFGEAYGYTF
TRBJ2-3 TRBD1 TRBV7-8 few TGTGCCAGCAGCTTAGTTGGACAGGGCGGAACAGATACGCAGTATTTT CASSLVGQGGTDTQYF
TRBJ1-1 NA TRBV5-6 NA TGTGCCAGCAGCTTGAACAGGTGGTCTGGAGCTTTCTTT CASSLNRWSGAFF
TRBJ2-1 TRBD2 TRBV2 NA TGTGCCAGCAGTGAAGGATGGGGGTTAGCGGGAGCTCCTGAGCAGTTCTTC CASSEGWGLAGAPEQFF
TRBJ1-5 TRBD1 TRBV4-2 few TGTGCCAGCAGCCAAGAGAGGGGACAGGAGTATCAGCCCCAGCATTTT CASSQERGQEYQPQHF
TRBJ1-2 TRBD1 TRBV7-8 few TGTGCCAGCAGCTTAGAATCGGGACAGGGTTCGTTCGGCTACACCTTC CASSLESGQGSFGYTF
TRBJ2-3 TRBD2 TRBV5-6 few TGTGCCAGCAGCCGCGGGGGGGAAGATACGCAGTATTTT CASSRGGEDTQYF
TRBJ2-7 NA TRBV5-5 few TGTGCCAGCCTTGGTAGCGGTTCCTACTACGAGCAGTACTTC CASLGSGSYYEQYF
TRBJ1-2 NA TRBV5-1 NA TGCGCCAGCAGCCCCATGGGGCAGGCTGGCTATGGCTACACCTTC CASSPMGQAGYGYTF
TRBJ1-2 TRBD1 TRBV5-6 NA TGTGCCAGCAGCGTCGACAGGGAGGACTATGGCTACACCTTC CASSVDREDYGYTF
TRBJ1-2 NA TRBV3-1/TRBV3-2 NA TGTGCCAGCAGCCAAGAACAGCTTTTTAACTATGGCTACACCTTC CASSQEQLFNYGYTF
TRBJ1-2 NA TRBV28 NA TGTGCCAGCAGCCTCACCGGGACTGTTTCTTATGGCTACACCTTC CASSLTGTVSYGYTF
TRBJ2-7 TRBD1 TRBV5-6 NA TGTGCCAGCAGCTTGGTCGGCGGACAGGGTGGCTACGAGCAGTACTTC CASSLVGGQGGYEQYF
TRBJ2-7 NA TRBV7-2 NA TGTGCCAGCAAACGGTGGTTCTCCTACGAGCAGTACTTC CASKRWFSYEQYF
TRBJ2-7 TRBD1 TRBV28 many TGTGCCAGCACTCCAGGGGGACGGGCAGATAACGAGCAGTACTTC CASTPGGRADNEQYF
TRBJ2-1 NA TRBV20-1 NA TGCAGTGCTAGAGAAGCCAATGAGCAGTTCTTC CSAREANEQFF
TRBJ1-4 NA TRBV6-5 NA TGTGCCAGCAGAATGACAGATGAAAAACTGTTTTTT CASRMTDEKLFF